This record looks at one T cell receptor (beta chain) sequence and its context. Its specificity is not known. CDR3 length: 14 residues. Trimming took off 5 bases at V and 2 bases at J, with 10 bases between the two ends. The germline gives CDR1 SGHTA, CDR2 FQGNSA. The entry originates in a study of cytomegalovirus exposure and HLA in healthy donors. Study-level findings and limits: A previous analysis found most TCR beta V segments productive roughly 90% or roughly 30% of the time. Donor immune exposure was known only as CMV serostatus.

At the time of sampling, donors were nominally healthy, though unrecorded immune exposures were likely. 60 Vbeta and 13 Jbeta primers were used in PCR. Assay used: immunoSEQ multiplex PCR; TCRdb lists only in-frame clones, some missing. The table shows 90,000 to 110,000 clones, with just under 70% occurring only once. The TCR comes from a woman in her 70s in good health and CMV-seropositive. This chain joins TRBV7-2 and TRBJ1-5; D is perhaps TRBD1 (5 bases). Sequenced material: PBMCs. In nucleotides, the CDR3 is TGTGCCAGCAGCGGGGGGTATGGCAATCAGCCCCAGCATTTT. This encodes CASSGGYGNQPQHF.